In this sample, the clone carrying this T cell receptor beta chain turned up a few times. Each of the donors was a healthy adult who was HIV-negative and had not had a recent acute infection or vaccination. In the original workflow: Owing to the provision of junction-only sequences devoid of quality scores by immunoSEQ, filtering differed. This table comes from immunoSEQ multiplex PCR, and its TCRdb copy is limited to in-frame clones, with some not included. V, J and clone size derive from that table, while D and trimming were established from the DNA sequence. This sample has about 980,000 clones, with 60% to 85% found just once. The data originate from a study of shared clonotypes between healthy human individuals. The CDR3 totals 12 residues. Germline CDR1 reads MNHEY; CDR2 reads SMNVEV (reference sequence). The ends were cut back, 6 bases at V and 7 bases at J, with 9 bases in the middle.

The clonotype originates from a man aged 18 to 30 in good health. This chain uses TRBV27 with TRBJ2-2; D perhaps matches TRBD1 (5 bases). The sequenced material came from memory CD4+ T cells sorted from blood. Sample subset: CD45RA-negative fraction. The CDR3, as DNA: TGTGCCAGCAGATGGGGCAGCGGGGAGCTGTTTTTT. Its protein product is CASRWGSGELFF.